The T cell receptor (beta chain) described here comes from a study of cytomegalovirus exposure and HLA in healthy donors. Background on the study: In a later analysis, the roughly 120 validation repertoires were reported to have used the same platform as the 600 to 800 first-cohort repertoires. Study outcomes and limitations: It was found in a later analysis that first-cohort TCR clusters tended to co-occur in the 120 validation repertoires. Reports described diagnosis of cytomegalovirus status by the classifier as highly specific and sensitive.

Germline assignment: CDR1 SNHLY and CDR2 FYNNEI. Losses at the gene ends were 11 bases for V and 8 bases for J; bases not matched to a gene: 10. The CDR3 spans 12 residues. Concerning this clone itself: The target antigen is unknown.

The repertoire was sequenced with immunoSEQ multiplex PCR; TCRdb's copy has only in-frame clones and lacks some. The sample carries around 150,000 clones, about 80% recorded once. The donors belonged to the roughly 110-subject validation cohort, separate from the approximately 700-subject first cohort. The sequencing sample was made of PBMCs. The chain combines TRBV2 with TRBJ2-3; 7 bases align to TRBD2. The receptor was derived from a man aged 30 to 45 in good health and CMV-seropositive. The DNA for the CDR3 is TGTGCCGGGGGGGGAGGGCAAATTACGCAGTATTTT. Protein: CAGGGGQITQYF.